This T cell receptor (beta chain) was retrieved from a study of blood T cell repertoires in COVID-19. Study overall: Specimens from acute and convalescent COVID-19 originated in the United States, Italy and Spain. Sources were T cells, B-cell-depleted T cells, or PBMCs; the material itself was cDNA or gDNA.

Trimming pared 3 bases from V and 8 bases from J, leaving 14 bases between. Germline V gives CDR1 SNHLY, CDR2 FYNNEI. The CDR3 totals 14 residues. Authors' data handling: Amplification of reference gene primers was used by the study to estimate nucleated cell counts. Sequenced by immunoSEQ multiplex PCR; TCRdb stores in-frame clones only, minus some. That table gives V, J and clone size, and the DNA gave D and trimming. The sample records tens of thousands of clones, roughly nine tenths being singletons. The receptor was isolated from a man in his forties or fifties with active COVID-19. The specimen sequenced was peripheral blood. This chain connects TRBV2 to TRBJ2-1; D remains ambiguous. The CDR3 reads CASSDRNSRDEQFF. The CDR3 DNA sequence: TGTGCCAGCAGTGATAGAAACTCCCGGGATGAGCAGTTCTTC.